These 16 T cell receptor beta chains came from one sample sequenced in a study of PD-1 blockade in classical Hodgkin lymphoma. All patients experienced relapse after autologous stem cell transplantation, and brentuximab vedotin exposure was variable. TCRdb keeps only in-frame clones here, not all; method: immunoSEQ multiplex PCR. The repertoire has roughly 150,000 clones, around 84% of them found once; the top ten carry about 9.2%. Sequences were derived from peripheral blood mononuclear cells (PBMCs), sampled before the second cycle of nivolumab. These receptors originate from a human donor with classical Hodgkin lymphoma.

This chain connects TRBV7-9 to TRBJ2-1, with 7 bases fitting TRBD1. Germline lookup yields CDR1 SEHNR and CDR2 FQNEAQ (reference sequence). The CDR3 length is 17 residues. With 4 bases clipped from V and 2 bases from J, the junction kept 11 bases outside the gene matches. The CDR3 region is CASSSSWGGTAYNEQFF. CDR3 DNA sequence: TGTGCCAGCAGCTCCTCTTGGGGTGGGACAGCCTACAATGAGCAGTTCTTC.

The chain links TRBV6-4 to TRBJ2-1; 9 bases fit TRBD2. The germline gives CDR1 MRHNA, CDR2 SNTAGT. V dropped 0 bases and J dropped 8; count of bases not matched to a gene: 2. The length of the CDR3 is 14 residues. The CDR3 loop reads CASSDSTSGYEQFF. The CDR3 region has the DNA TGTGCCAGCAGTGACTCAACTAGCGGGTATGAGCAGTTCTTC.

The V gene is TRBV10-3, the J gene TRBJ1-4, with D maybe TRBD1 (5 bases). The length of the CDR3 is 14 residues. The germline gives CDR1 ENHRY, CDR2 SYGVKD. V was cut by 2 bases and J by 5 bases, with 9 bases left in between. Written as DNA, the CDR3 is TGTGCCATCAGTGAGAGTAGGGACAATGAAAAACTGTTTTTT. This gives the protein CAISESRDNEKLFF.

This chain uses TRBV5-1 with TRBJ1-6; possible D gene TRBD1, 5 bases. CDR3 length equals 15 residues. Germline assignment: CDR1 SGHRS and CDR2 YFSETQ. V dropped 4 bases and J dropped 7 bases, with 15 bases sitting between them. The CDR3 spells CASSLAGPGNSPLHF. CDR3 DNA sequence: TGCGCCAGCAGCCTCGCCGGGCCAGGGAATTCACCCCTCCACTTT. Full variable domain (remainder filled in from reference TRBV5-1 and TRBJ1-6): KAGVTQTPRYLIKTRGQQVTLSCSPISGHRSVSWYQQTPGQGLQFLFEYFSETQRNKGNFPGRFSGRQFSNSRSEMNVSTLELGDSALYLCASSLAGPGNSPLHFGNGTRLTVT.

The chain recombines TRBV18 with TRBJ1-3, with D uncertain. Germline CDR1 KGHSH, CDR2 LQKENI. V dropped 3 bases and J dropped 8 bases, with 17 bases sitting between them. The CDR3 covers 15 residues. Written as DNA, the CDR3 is TGTGCCAGCTCACCGGCCGCCGACCCGGGTGACACCATATATTTT. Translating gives CASSPAADPGDTIYF.

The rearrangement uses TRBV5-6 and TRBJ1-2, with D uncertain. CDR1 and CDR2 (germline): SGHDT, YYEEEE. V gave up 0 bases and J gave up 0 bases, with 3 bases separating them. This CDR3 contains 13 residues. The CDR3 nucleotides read TGTGCCAGCAGCTTGGTGACTAACTATGGCTACACCTTC. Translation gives CASSLVTNYGYTF.

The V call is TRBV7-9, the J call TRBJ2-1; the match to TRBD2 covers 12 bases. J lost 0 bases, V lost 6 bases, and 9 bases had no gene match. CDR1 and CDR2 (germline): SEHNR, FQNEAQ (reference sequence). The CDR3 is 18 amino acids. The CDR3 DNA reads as TGTGCCAGCAGTGACCCTAGCGGGAGGGTACGCTCCTACAATGAGCAGTTCTTC. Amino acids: CASSDPSGRVRSYNEQFF.

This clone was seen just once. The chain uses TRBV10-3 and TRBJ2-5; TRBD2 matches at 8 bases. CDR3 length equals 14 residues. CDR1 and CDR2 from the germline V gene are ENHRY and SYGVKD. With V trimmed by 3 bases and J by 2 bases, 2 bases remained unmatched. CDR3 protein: CAISDPGGQETQYF. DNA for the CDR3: TGTGCCATCAGTGATCCGGGGGGGCAAGAGACCCAGTACTTC.

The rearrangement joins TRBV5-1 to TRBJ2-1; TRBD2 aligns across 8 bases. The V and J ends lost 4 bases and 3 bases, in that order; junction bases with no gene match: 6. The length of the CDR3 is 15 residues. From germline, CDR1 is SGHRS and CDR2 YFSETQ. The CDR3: CASSVAGTSYNEQFF. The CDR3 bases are TGCGCCAGCAGCGTGGCCGGGACTAGCTACAATGAGCAGTTCTTC.

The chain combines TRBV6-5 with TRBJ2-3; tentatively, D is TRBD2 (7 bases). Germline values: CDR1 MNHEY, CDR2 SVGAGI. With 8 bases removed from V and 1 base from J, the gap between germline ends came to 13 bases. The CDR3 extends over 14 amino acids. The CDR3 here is CASSSGGRTDTQYF. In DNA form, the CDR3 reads TGTGCCAGCTCTTCGGGGGGCCGCACAGATACGCAGTATTTT.

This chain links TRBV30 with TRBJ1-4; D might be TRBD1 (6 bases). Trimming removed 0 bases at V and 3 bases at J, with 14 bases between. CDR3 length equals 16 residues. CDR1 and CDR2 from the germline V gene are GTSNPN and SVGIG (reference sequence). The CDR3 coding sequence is TGTGCCTGGAGTGTACTCGAGGCAGGGGCTAATGAAAAACTGTTTTTT. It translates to CAWSVLEAGANEKLFF.

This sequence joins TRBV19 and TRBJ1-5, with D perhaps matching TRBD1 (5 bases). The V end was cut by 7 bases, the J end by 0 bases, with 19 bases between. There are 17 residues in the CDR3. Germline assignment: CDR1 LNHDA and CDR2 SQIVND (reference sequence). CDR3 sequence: CASNHPRRGYSNQPQHF. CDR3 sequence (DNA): TGTGCCAGTAATCATCCGAGGAGGGGTTATAGCAATCAGCCCCAGCATTTT.

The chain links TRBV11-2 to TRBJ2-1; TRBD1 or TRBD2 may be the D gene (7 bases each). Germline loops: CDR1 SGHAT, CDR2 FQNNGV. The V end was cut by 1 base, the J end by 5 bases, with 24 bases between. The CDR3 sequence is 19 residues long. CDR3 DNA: TGTGCCAGCAGCTTAGCGTTATGGGGGAGGGGGCGCCCCCACAATGAGCAGTTCTTC. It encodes CASSLALWGRGRPHNEQFF.

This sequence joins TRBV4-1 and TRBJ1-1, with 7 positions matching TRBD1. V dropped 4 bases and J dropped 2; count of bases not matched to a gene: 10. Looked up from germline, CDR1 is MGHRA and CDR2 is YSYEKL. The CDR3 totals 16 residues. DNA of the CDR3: TGCGCCAGCAGCCCCATCGGTCGGGACAGTAACACTGAAGCTTTCTTT. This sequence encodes CASSPIGRDSNTEAFF.

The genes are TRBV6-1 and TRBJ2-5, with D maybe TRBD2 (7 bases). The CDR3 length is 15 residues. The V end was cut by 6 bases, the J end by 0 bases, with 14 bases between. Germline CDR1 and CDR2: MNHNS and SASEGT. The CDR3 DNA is TGTGCCAGCAGACGAAGGGGGGGGGACCAAGAGACCCAGTACTTC. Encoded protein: CASRRRGGDQETQYF.

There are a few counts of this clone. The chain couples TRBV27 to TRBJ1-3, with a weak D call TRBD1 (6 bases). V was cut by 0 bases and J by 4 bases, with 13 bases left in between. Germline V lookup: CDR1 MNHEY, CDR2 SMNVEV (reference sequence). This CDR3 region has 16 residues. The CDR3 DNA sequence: TGTGCCAGCAGTTTATCGCACAGGGCTCTCGGAAACACCATATATTTT. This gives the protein CASSLSHRALGNTIYF.